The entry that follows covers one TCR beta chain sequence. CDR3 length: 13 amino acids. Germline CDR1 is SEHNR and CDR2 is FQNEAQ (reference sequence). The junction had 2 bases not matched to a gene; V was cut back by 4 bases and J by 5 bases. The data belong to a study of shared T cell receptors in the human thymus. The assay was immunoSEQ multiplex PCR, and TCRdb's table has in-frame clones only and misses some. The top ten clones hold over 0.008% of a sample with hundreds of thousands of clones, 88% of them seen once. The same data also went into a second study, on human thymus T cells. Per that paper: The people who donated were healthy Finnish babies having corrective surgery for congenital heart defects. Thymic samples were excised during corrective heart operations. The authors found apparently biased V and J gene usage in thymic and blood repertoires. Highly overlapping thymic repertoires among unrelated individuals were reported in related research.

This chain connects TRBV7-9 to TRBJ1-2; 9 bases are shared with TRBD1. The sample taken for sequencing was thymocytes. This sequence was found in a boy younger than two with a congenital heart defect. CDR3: CASSSGQGYGYTF. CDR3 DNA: TGTGCCAGCAGCTCCGGACAGGGGTATGGCTACACCTTC.